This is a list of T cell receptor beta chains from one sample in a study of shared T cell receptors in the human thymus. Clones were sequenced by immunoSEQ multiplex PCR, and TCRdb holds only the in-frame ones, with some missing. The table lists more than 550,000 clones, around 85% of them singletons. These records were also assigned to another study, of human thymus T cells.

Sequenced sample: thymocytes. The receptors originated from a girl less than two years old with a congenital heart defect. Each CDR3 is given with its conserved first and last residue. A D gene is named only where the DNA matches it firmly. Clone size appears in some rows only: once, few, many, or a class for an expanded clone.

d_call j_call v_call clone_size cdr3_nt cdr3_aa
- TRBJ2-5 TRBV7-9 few TGTGCCAGCAGCTTAGGATCCGCTCGAGAAGAGACCCAGTACTTC CASSLGSAREETQYF
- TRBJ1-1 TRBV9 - TGTGCCAGCAGCGTAGAATGGACAAGGGAGAACACTGAAGCTTTCTTT CASSVEWTRENTEAFF
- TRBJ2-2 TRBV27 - TGTGCCAGCAGTTTGGCTAGTTTGACCGGGGAGCTGTTTTTT CASSLASLTGELFF
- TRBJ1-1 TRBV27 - TGTGCCAGTAGCCACAACACTGAAGCTTTCTTT CASSHNTEAFF
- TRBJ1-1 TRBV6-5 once TGTGCCAGCAGTGGGGAAGGGGGGGAGAACACTGAAGCTTTCTTT CASSGEGGENTEAFF
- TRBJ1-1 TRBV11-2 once TGTGCCAGCAGCGCCCCCAGACCGGGATCGAACACTGAAGCTTTCTTT CASSAPRPGSNTEAFF
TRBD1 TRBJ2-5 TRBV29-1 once TGCAGCGTTAATAGTCGACAGGGACAAGAGACCCAGTACTTC CSVNSRQGQETQYF
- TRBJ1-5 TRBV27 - TGTGCCAGCAGTTTAAGGCGGGTGGGGGGGAGAAGCAATCAGCCCCAGCATTTT CASSLRRVGGRSNQPQHF
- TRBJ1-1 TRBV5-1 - TGCGCCAGCAGCTTCGGAAGGGGCGGAGTGGTCACTGAAGCTTTCTTT CASSFGRGGVVTEAFF
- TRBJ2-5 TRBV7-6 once TGTGCCAGCAGCTTAGCCAGGGAAGAGACCCAGTACTTC CASSLAREETQYF
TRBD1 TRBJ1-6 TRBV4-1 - TGCGCCAGCAGCCAAGTGGGCCGGACAGGGTGGGGTTCACCCCTCCACTTT CASSQVGRTGWGSPLHF
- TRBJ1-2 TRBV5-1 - TGCGCCAGCAGCTTGCAGGGCATTGGCCCTCGGGGCTACACCTTC CASSLQGIGPRGYTF
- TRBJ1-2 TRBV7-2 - TGTGTTAGTTCGGGGGGACTTAACTATGGCTACACCTTC CVSSGGLNYGYTF
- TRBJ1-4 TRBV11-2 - TGTGCCAGCAGCTTCGGGGGGGGTGGTGAAAAACTGTTTTTT CASSFGGGGEKLFF
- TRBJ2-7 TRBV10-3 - TGTGCCATCAGAAAGGACAGAGACTACGAGCAGTACTTC CAIRKDRDYEQYF
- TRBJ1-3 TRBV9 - TGTGCCAGCAGCGTTTCGGGACAACGGCCTAGCTCTGGAAACACCATATATTTT CASSVSGQRPSSGNTIYF
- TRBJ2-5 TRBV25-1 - TGTGCCAGCATCGCAGGGGACCAAGAGACCCAGTACTTC CASIAGDQETQYF
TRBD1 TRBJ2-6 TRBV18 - TGTGCCAGCTTGAGAGGTACAGGGGGGATAGCAGGGGCCAACGTCCTGACTTTC CASLRGTGGIAGANVLTF
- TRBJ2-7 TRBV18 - TGTGCCAGCTCACCCCCAGGGATCGGCTACGAGCAGTACTTC CASSPPGIGYEQYF
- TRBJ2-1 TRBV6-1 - TGTGCCAGCAGTCCCCCTAGGGGGTTTTACAATGAGCAGTTCTTC CASSPPRGFYNEQFF